What follows are 7 T cell receptor beta chains derived from one specimen sequenced in a study of identical twins. TCRdb fed the 5' RACE reads into MiXCR, producing one record per CDR3 protein. The sample lists around 680,000 distinct CDR3 sequences, around 8.6% seen once, with 0.85% to 1% in the top ten. The data were also submitted as part of a second study, on yellow fever vaccine responses in identical twins.

Sequencing used PBMCs. The receptors derive from a woman between 18 and 29 years old in good health.

There are a few counts of this clonotype. The chain joins TRBV7-2 to TRBJ2-7; TRBD1 agrees at 9 bases. Losses at the gene ends were 5 bases for V and 2 bases for J; bases not matched to a gene: 7. The V gene's germline CDR1 is SGHTA and CDR2 FQGNSA. The length of the CDR3 is 15 residues. The CDR3: CASSLSTGGTYEQYF. Written as DNA, the CDR3 is TGTGCCAGCAGCCTTTCGACAGGGGGTACCTACGAGCAGTACTTC.

The rearrangement joins TRBV7-2 to TRBJ2-1, with unresolved D. From germline, CDR1 is SGHTA and CDR2 FQGNSA. The V and J ends lost 7 bases and 6 bases respectively, with 10 bases between them. CDR3 length: 12 residues. CDR3 loop: CASKVGPNEQFF. CDR3 sequence (DNA): TGTGCCAGCAAAGTTGGCCCCAATGAGCAGTTCTTC.

This clonotype was recorded many times. V usage is TRBV27 and J usage is TRBJ2-3; no clear D. V was trimmed by 2 bases and J by 2 bases, leaving 8 bases between them. CDR3 size: 14 residues. Per germline, CDR1 MNHEY and CDR2 SMNVEV (reference sequence). The CDR3 coding sequence is TGTGCCAGCAGTTTAGGGCGGACCACAGATACGCAGTATTTT. Protein: CASSLGRTTDTQYF.

This clonotype was seen a handful of times. The rearrangement joins TRBV7-3 to TRBJ2-5; D tentatively reads TRBD1 or TRBD2 (5 bases each). The CDR3 has 16 amino acids. Germline V gene sequence: CDR1 SGHTA, CDR2 FQGTGA. Deletions cut 2 bases from V and 4 bases from J, with 17 bases between. The CDR3 bases are TGTGCCAGCAGCTTAGGACATGTAGGACGGGGAGAGACCCAGTACTTC. It translates to CASSLGHVGRGETQYF.

The chain couples TRBV4-2 to TRBJ1-5; D not certain. Germline values: CDR1 LGHNA, CDR2 YNFKEQ. The CDR3 extends over 12 amino acids. V lost 5 bases and J lost 7, with 9 bases in between. This CDR3 reads CASSSPEQPQHF. DNA of the CDR3: TGTGCCAGCAGCTCCCCTGAACAGCCCCAGCATTTT.

Only a few counts were recorded for this clonotype. V and J are TRBV11-1 and TRBJ1-4, with 8 positions matching TRBD1. Germline lookup yields CDR1 SGHAT and CDR2 FQDESV (reference sequence). The trim removed 5 bases at V and 5 bases at J, leaving 16 bases unmatched. This CDR3 region has 18 residues. The CDR3 here is CASSDPGRGPRLNEKLFF. The CDR3 DNA reads TGTGCCAGCAGCGACCCGGGCAGGGGGCCCCGGTTGAATGAAAAACTGTTTTTT.

The rearrangement joins TRBV11-2 to TRBJ2-3; 8 bases agree with TRBD2. The CDR3 length is 19 residues. Unmatched junction bases numbered 19, after V lost 6 bases and J lost 2 bases. Per the germline V gene, CDR1 is SGHAT and CDR2 is FQNNGV. CDR3 DNA sequence: TGTGCCAGCAGGCTACGGGGGGGCCGAAGTAGTGGGCCCACAGATACGCAGTATTTT. This translates into CASRLRGGRSSGPTDTQYF. Full variable domain (outside the CDR3, taken from reference TRBV11-2 and TRBJ2-3): EAGVAQSPRYKIIEKRQSVAFWCNPISGHATLYWYQQILGQGPKLLIQFQNNGVVDDSQLPKDRFSAERLKGVDSTLKIQPAKLEDSAVYLCASRLRGGRSSGPTDTQYFGPGTRLTVL.